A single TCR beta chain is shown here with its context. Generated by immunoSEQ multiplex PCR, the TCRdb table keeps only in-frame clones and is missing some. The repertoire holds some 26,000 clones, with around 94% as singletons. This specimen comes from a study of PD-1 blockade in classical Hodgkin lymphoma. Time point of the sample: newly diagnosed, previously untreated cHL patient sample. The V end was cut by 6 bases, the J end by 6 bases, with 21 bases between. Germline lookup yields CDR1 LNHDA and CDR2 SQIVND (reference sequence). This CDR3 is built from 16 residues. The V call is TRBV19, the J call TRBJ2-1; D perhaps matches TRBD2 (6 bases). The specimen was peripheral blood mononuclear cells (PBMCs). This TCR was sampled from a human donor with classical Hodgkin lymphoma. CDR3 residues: CASSIGGARVANEQFF. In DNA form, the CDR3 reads TGTGCCAGTAGCATCGGCGGGGCAAGGGTCGCCAATGAGCAGTTCTTC. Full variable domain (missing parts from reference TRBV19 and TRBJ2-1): DGGITQSPKYLFRKEGQNVTLSCEQNLNHDAMYWYRQDPGQGLRLIYYSQIVNDFQKGDIAEGYSVSREKKESFPLTVTSAQKNPTAFYLCASSIGGARVANEQFFGPGTRLTVL.